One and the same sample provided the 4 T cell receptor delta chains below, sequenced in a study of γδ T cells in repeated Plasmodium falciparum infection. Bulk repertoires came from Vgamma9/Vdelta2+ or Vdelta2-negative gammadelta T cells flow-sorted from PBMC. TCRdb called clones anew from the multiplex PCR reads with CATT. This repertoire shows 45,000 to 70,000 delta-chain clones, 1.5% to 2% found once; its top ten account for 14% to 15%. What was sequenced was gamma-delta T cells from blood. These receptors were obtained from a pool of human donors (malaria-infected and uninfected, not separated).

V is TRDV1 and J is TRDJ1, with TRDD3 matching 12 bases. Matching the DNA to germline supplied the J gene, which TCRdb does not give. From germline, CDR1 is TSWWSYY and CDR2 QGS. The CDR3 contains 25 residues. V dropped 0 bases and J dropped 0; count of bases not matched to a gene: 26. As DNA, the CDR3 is TGTGCTCTTGGGGAACTATTAACGGGTCCTACGGGGACTGGGGGATACATCAGGTACACCGATAAACTCATCTTT. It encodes CALGELLTGPTGTGGYIRYTDKLIF.

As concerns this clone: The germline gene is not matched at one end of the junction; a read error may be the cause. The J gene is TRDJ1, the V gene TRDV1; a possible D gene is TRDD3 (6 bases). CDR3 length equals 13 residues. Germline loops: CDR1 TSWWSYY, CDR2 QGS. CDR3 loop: CSGELIGSDKLIF. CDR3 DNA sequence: TGCTCTGGGGAACTCATCGGGTCCGATAAACTCATCTTT.

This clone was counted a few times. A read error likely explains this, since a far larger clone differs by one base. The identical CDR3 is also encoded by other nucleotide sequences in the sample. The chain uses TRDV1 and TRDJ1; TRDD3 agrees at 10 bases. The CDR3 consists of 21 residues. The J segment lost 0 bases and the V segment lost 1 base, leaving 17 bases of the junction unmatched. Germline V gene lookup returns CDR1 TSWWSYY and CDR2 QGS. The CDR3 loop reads CALGEQSGYWGISSDTDKLIF. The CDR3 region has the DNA TGTGCTCTTGGGGAACAATCTGGGTACTGGGGGATCTCCTCTGACACCGATAAACTCATCTTT.

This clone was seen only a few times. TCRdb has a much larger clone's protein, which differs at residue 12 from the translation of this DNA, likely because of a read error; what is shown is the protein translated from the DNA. The CDR3 reads CACDTGDWGISGTSSRDTRQMFF. DNA of the CDR3: TGTGCCTGTGACACCGGGGACTGGGGGATATCGGGGACCAGCTCCCGGGACACCCGACAGATGTTTTTC. This chain uses TRDV2 with TRDJ3; TRDD3 matches at 11 bases. The J gene is not listed in TCRdb, so it was assigned here from a DNA match to germline. CDR3 length: 23 amino acids. CDR1 and CDR2 (germline): GEAIGNYY, EKD.